This T cell receptor (beta chain) was obtained from a study of shared clonotypes between healthy human individuals. Study-wide results and limits: Non-shared clonotypes showed lower generation probabilities than clonotypes common to all four donors. Compared with memory subsets, naive subsets generally had larger estimated richness.

The germline gives CDR1 SGHTA, CDR2 FQGNSA. The ends were cut back, 5 bases at V and 4 bases at J, with 15 bases in the middle. There are 15 residues in the CDR3. About this clone itself: Antigen: not known.

The data were produced by immunoSEQ multiplex PCR, yet TCRdb's version contains in-frame clones alone and is incomplete. The sample yields 2 million to 2.5 million clones, about 94% seen once. The TCR sequence derives from a man between 18 and 35 years old in good health. This chain uses TRBV7-2 with TRBJ1-5, with D maybe TRBD1 (6 bases). The sequencing input was naive CD4+ T cells sorted from blood. Sample subset: CD45RA+ positively selected. CDR3: CASSPWGRENQPQHF. The CDR3 nucleotides are TGTGCCAGCAGCCCCTGGGGGCGGGAGAATCAGCCCCAGCATTTT.